A selection of T cell receptor beta chains follows, all from one sample in a study of blood T cell repertoires in COVID-19. The repertoire was sequenced with immunoSEQ multiplex PCR; TCRdb's copy has only in-frame clones and lacks some. This sample has a few hundred thousand clones, with about 90% found just once. Material for sequencing was PBMCs or T cells enriched from blood (not recorded which). These receptors came from a woman aged 45-65 years who had been exposed to COVID-19. CDR3s include the opening cysteine and the closing phenylalanine or tryptophan. The order of the fields is D gene, J gene, V gene, clone size, CDR3 protein, CDR3 DNA. D genes are given only for firm matches. Not every row has a clone size; where given, it reads once, few, many or a size class.

D gene: TRBD1
J gene: TRBJ2-7
V gene: TRBV4-1
clone size: NA
CDR3 protein: CASSHPFGQGDLREQYF
CDR3 DNA: TGCGCCAGCAGCCATCCCTTCGGACAGGGGGACTTGAGGGAGCAGTACTTC

D gene: NA
J gene: TRBJ2-2
V gene: TRBV27
clone size: NA
CDR3 protein: CASSSTATGELFF
CDR3 DNA: TGTGCCAGCAGTTCCACAGCAACCGGGGAGCTGTTTTTT

D gene: TRBD2
J gene: TRBJ2-3
V gene: TRBV5-1
clone size: few
CDR3 protein: CASRSSSGGLSDTQYF
CDR3 DNA: TGCGCCAGCAGGTCTTCTAGCGGGGGCCTCTCAGATACGCAGTATTTT

D gene: NA
J gene: TRBJ1-3
V gene: TRBV7-2
clone size: NA
CDR3 protein: CASSDRFAGDTIYF
CDR3 DNA: TGTGCCAGCAGCGACCGGTTTGCGGGGGACACCATATATTTT

D gene: TRBD2
J gene: TRBJ2-5
V gene: TRBV5-1
clone size: NA
CDR3 protein: CASSEGLAGGRRETQYF
CDR3 DNA: TGCGCCAGCAGCGAAGGACTAGCGGGGGGCCGTCGAGAGACCCAGTACTTC

D gene: NA
J gene: TRBJ1-5
V gene: TRBV28
clone size: few
CDR3 protein: CASRTQVGVGNQPQHF
CDR3 DNA: TGTGCCAGCAGAACCCAGGTAGGGGTTGGCAATCAGCCCCAGCATTTT

D gene: TRBD2
J gene: TRBJ2-2
V gene: TRBV7-2
clone size: once
CDR3 protein: CASSSNRGGANTGELFF
CDR3 DNA: TGTGCCAGCAGCTCGAATCGGGGGGGCGCTAACACCGGGGAGCTGTTTTTT

D gene: NA
J gene: TRBJ2-2
V gene: TRBV19
clone size: NA
CDR3 protein: CASSRGHTGELFF
CDR3 DNA: TGTGCCAGTAGTAGAGGGCACACCGGGGAGCTGTTTTTT

D gene: TRBD1
J gene: TRBJ1-2
V gene: TRBV7-2
clone size: NA
CDR3 protein: CASSLGGDRGNGYTF
CDR3 DNA: TGTGCCAGCAGCTTAGGAGGGGACAGGGGGAATGGCTACACCTTC

D gene: TRBD2
J gene: TRBJ2-3
V gene: TRBV19
clone size: NA
CDR3 protein: CASSTRLAGVTDTQYF
CDR3 DNA: TGTGCCAGTAGTACCCGACTAGCGGGGGTCACAGATACGCAGTATTTT

D gene: TRBD1
J gene: TRBJ2-7
V gene: TRBV2
clone size: NA
CDR3 protein: CASSALGQVHEQYF
CDR3 DNA: TGTGCCAGCAGTGCCCTTGGACAGGTCCACGAGCAGTACTTC

D gene: NA
J gene: TRBJ1-1
V gene: TRBV5-8
clone size: once
CDR3 protein: CASRHAGILKTEAFF
CDR3 DNA: TGTGCCAGCAGGCATGCGGGAATCTTAAAGACTGAAGCTTTCTTT